This T cell receptor beta chain was obtained from a study of blood T cells in healthy people across ages (dated by TCRdb to between 2015 and 2017). For context, the study as a whole: In model experiments, roughly one uniquely barcoded TCR beta cDNA molecule per two T cells was captured by template switching. Two additional independent replicas of 1 million unique cDNA reads from the same blood draw were analyzed for two donors (one aged 18 to 30 and one aged 80 or older). To track age-related changes in TCR beta repertoire diversity, the study relied on deep sequencing normalized with unique cDNA molecular identifiers. To avoid experimental bias, donors of different ages were randomly spread across the sequencing lanes. The donors were split into four age groups: young (average around 17 years), middle-aged (39), aged (around 67) and long-lived (over 75). Overall results and qualifications from the work: Observed TCR beta diversity correlated strongly with the percentage of naive T cells measured by flow cytometry. Bulk unsorted PBMC profiling prevented conclusive comparison of naive and antigen-experienced compartments. Compared with the aged group, the long-lived group had more naive CD4+ T cells, fewer expanded clones and increased TCR diversity, suggesting age selection. The CMV infection status of donors was not known, potentially confounding age-related changes in expanded clonotypes. Total diversity estimates from one million sequenced T cells were considered lower bounds and underestimates. As age increased, observed TCR beta diversity per million T cells dropped in a roughly linear way, and a significant reduction was already evident by age 40.

Donors were 40 or so systemically healthy Caucasian individuals from Russia aged roughly 6 to 95 years. About 10 milliliters of peripheral blood were drawn from each donor into EDTA-treated Vacutainer tubes. Ficoll-Paque density-gradient centrifugation was used to isolate PBMCs, with at least 7 million per sample. Trizol reagent was used to extract total RNA from PBMCs, with at least 5.5 micrograms per sample. Naive CD45RAhigh/CD27high T cell percentages were measured by flow cytometry on a PBMC aliquot from every donor. Library method: 5' RACE. Sequencing relied on an Illumina HiSeq 2500. A second PCR of about 7 to 12 cycles was performed with a sample-barcoded 5' primer and a J-beta primer mix. A template-switch 5' adaptor carrying 12 random nucleotides introduced a unique molecular identifier onto each TCR beta cDNA molecule. Each sample yielded at least 2.5 million CDR3-containing paired-end reads. First-strand cDNA synthesis was performed from all RNA using the Mint cDNA synthesis kit, with priming by a TRBC-specific oligonucleotide. After uracil-DNA glycosylase treatment, a first 18-cycle PCR used universal primers M1SS and BC2_uni_R on all cDNA. Per the authors' processing: Each sample was normalized by randomly selecting 1 million high-quality reads, each carrying a distinct molecular identifier. Instead of being binned into consensus sequences, reads with shared molecular identifiers were discarded. MiTCR, with a Q25 quality threshold and the strictest error-elimination algorithm, was used for CDR3 identification, clonotype clustering and error correction. A nonparametric unseen species model with Euler transformation was used to estimate lower-bound total TCR beta diversity. The raw public reads went through TCRdb reprocessing: fastp at Q25, MiXCR clone calling, in-frame beta chains kept. Rows are unified per CDR3 protein, each entry keeping the most common DNA and genes. TCRdb, rather than the study authors, made the V and J calls. This sample lists about 1,600,000 distinct CDR3 sequences; roughly 45% were detected once. The top ten clones comprise 7.9% of the sample.

This clonotype was seen more than once but under ten times. The target of this receptor is not known. Per-base qualities were not stored, and no clone one base away is much larger. V has 4 bases trimmed and J has 1 base trimmed; junction bases matching no gene number 9. Reading the germline V gene gives CDR1 SGHRS and CDR2 YFSETQ. From the cysteine through the phenylalanine, the CDR3 covers 16 amino acids. Here the CDR3 DNA is all that survives: 48 bases in frame from base 1. The sample consisted of blood. Rearrangement joined TRBV5-1 to TRBJ1-1; a stretch of 8 junction bases matches TRBD1. The TCR comes from a woman aged 18 to 35 in good health. The CDR3 region reads CASSPTFDRGNTEAFF. The bases read TGCGCCAGCAGCCCAACGTTCGACAGGGGGAACACTGAAGCTTTCTTT.